This entry lists 20 T cell receptor beta chains sequenced from one sample in a study of blood T cell repertoires in COVID-19. Some clones are missing from TCRdb's copy, which holds only in-frame ones; the method was immunoSEQ multiplex PCR. The sample has approximately 200,000 clones, around 87% seen once. Sequences were obtained from PBMCs or T cells enriched from blood (not recorded which). The receptors originated from a woman between 18 and 30 years old in a cohort exposed to, infected with or recovered from COVID-19 (not recorded which).

This clone was counted only a few times. Other DNA sequences in the sample encode the same CDR3. V and J are TRBV11-3 and TRBJ2-7, with D unclear. V lost 1 base to trimming and J lost 5 bases, with 9 bases between them. Germline V gene sequence: CDR1 SGHNT, CDR2 YENEEA. The CDR3 sequence is 13 residues long. Written as DNA, the CDR3 is TGTGCCAGCAGCTTAGGAGGCACTAACGAGCAGTACTTC. Its protein is CASSLGGTNEQYF.

This clone appeared a few times. The chain carries TRBV5-8 and TRBJ1-5; D possibly corresponds to TRBD1 (5 bases). CDR1 and CDR2 from the germline V gene are SGHTS and YDEGEE. This CDR3 comprises 15 residues. V was pared by 0 bases and J by 5 bases, with 12 bases between. CDR3 sequence: CASSLAVAGYQPQHF. The CDR3 coding sequence is TGTGCCAGCAGCTTGGCGGTGGCAGGGTATCAGCCCCAGCATTTT.

The rearrangement uses TRBV5-1 and TRBJ1-1; no clear D gene. The CDR3 is made up of 13 amino acids. V dropped 0 bases and J dropped 0 bases, with 3 bases sitting between them. Germline loops: CDR1 SGHRS, CDR2 YFSETQ. The CDR3 coding sequence is TGCGCCAGCAGCTTGGTCATGAACACTGAAGCTTTCTTT. Translating it yields CASSLVMNTEAFF. Drawing the rest from reference TRBV5-1 and TRBJ1-1, the complete variable domain is KAGVTQTPRYLIKTRGQQVTLSCSPISGHRSVSWYQQTPGQGLQFLFEYFSETQRNKGNFPGRFSGRQFSNSRSEMNVSTLELGDSALYLCASSLVMNTEAFFGQGTRLTVV.

This clone appeared once. The chain recombines TRBV28 with TRBJ1-2; 9 nucleotides line up with TRBD1. The V gene end was trimmed by 6 bases and the J gene end by 7 bases; junction bases not matched to a gene: 6. Germline V lookup: CDR1 MDHEN, CDR2 SYDVKM. The CDR3 length is 13 residues. CDR3 sequence: CASRLGTGFGYTF. CDR3 DNA: TGTGCCAGCAGACTCGGGACAGGGTTTGGCTACACCTTC.

The chain uses TRBV6-5 and TRBJ1-5; no reliable D call. Per germline, CDR1 MNHEY and CDR2 SVGAGI. The CDR3 runs to 15 residues. Trimming left V 3 bases short and J 7 bases short, with 16 bases between. The CDR3 DNA is TGTGCCAGCAGTTATGGCCGTTCGGGATCACAGCCCCAGCATTTT. Its protein product is CASSYGRSGSQPQHF.

This chain connects TRBV28 to TRBJ1-1, with D perhaps matching TRBD1 (5 bases). Germline V gene lookup returns CDR1 MDHEN and CDR2 SYDVKM. This CDR3 is built from 13 residues. V was cut by 5 bases and J by 6 bases, with 13 bases left in between. CDR3 sequence: CASSDRGTAEAFF. CDR3 bases: TGTGCCAGCAGTGACAGAGGTACGGCTGAAGCTTTCTTT.

Only one count was recorded for this clone. DNA of the CDR3: TGTGCCAGCAGTGAAGCTAGGACAGGGCCGAGCTCCTACAATGAGCAGTTCTTC. Amino acid sequence: CASSEARTGPSSYNEQFF. The chain couples TRBV2 to TRBJ2-1; 8 nucleotides match TRBD1. The CDR3 has 18 residues. Germline CDR1 SNHLY, CDR2 FYNNEI. V dropped 0 bases and J dropped 0; count of bases not matched to a gene: 7.

This clone was seen once. V usage is TRBV24-1 and J usage is TRBJ1-5, with no clear D. The V and J ends lost 4 bases and 7 bases respectively, with 7 bases between them. The germline CDR1 and CDR2 sequences are KGHDR and SFDVKD. The CDR3 covers 12 residues. Written as DNA, the CDR3 is TGTGCCACCAGTGACCCAGGACAGCCCCAGCATTTT. This sequence encodes CATSDPGQPQHF.

V and J are TRBV5-1 and TRBJ1-1; D may be TRBD1 (6 bases). Per the germline V gene, CDR1 is SGHRS and CDR2 is YFSETQ. This CDR3 spans 14 amino acids. The V end lost 3 bases, the J end lost 3 bases, and 12 bases lay between the germline ends. Written as DNA, the CDR3 is TGCGCCAGCAGCTCACTACAGGGTTACACTGAAGCTTTCTTT. Protein: CASSSLQGYTEAFF.

The chain uses TRBV11-2 and TRBJ1-5, with D uncertain. Trimming pared 0 bases from V and 0 bases from J, leaving 3 bases between. This CDR3 has 14 residues. Per the germline V gene, CDR1 is SGHAT and CDR2 is FQNNGV. The CDR3 nucleotides are TGTGCCAGCAGCTTAGATCTTAGCAATCAGCCCCAGCATTTT. Protein product: CASSLDLSNQPQHF.

The chain joins TRBV29-1 to TRBJ1-1, with D unresolved. Trimming took off 3 bases at V and 2 bases at J, with 16 bases between the two ends. The CDR3 consists of 15 residues. From germline, CDR1 is SQVTM and CDR2 ANQGSEA. This chain's CDR3 is CSVERQRFLNTEAFF. In DNA form, the CDR3 reads TGCAGCGTTGAGAGGCAACGATTCCTTAACACTGAAGCTTTCTTT.

V is TRBV7-3 and J is TRBJ2-2, with 9 positions matching TRBD1. The length of the CDR3 is 15 residues. V was pared by 5 bases and J by 3 bases, with 4 bases of the junction left unmatched. Germline assignment: CDR1 SGHTA and CDR2 FQGTGA. CDR3: CASSNRGPDTGELFF. The CDR3 DNA reads as TGTGCCAGCAGCAACAGGGGGCCCGACACCGGGGAGCTGTTTTTT.

The CDR3 nucleotides are TGTGCCACCAGTGATTCATGGGGTGCCGGGGGCTCCTACAATGAGCAGTTCTTC. This encodes CATSDSWGAGGSYNEQFF. This chain joins TRBV24-1 and TRBJ2-1; perhaps TRBD2 as D (6 bases). The V gene lost 2 bases and the J gene lost 0 bases, with 16 bases spanning the gap. The CDR3 sequence is 18 residues long. Germline V lookup: CDR1 KGHDR, CDR2 SFDVKD.

As concerns this clone: A junction end diverges from the germline sequence, so it may reflect a read error. The chain joins TRBV2 to TRBJ1-6; 8 bases are shared with TRBD1. Germline CDR1 reads SNHLY; CDR2 reads FYNNEI. This CDR3 contains 14 residues. The CDR3 loop is CASSVGQANSPLHF. The CDR3 nucleotides read TGTGCCAGCAGTGTGGGACAGGCTAATTCCCCCCTCCACTTT.

This clone was seen a few times. The chain recombines TRBV30 with TRBJ1-1; D unclear. The germline V gene has CDR1 GTSNPN and CDR2 SVGIG (reference sequence). The CDR3 has 11 amino acids. V gave up 3 bases and J gave up 1 base, with 3 bases separating them. The CDR3 reads CAWSKNTEAFF. The DNA for the CDR3 is TGTGCCTGGAGCAAGAACACTGAAGCTTTCTTT.

This rearrangement joins TRBV5-5 to TRBJ1-4, with 8 bases that match TRBD1. The CDR3 runs to 14 residues. Trimming at V came to 3 bases and at J to 5 bases, leaving 3 bases not matched to a gene. The V gene's germline CDR1 is SGHKS and CDR2 YYEKEE (reference sequence). This CDR3 reads CASSWTGQNEKLFF. The DNA for the CDR3 is TGTGCCAGCAGCTGGACAGGGCAAAATGAAAAACTGTTTTTT.

This chain links TRBV5-1 with TRBJ1-1; 9 bases are a match to TRBD1. The CDR3 runs to 16 residues. V lost 0 bases to trimming and J lost 1 base; unmatched junction nucleotides: 4. Germline loops: CDR1 SGHRS, CDR2 YFSETQ. CDR3 loop: CASSLGADRGNTEAFF. The CDR3 DNA is TGCGCCAGCAGCTTGGGCGCGGACAGGGGGAACACTGAAGCTTTCTTT.

Points on this clone: This same CDR3 is encoded by further DNA sequences in the sample. The chain carries TRBV2 and TRBJ2-7, with D unresolved. CDR1 and CDR2 from the germline V gene are SNHLY and FYNNEI. V gave up 5 bases and J gave up 0 bases, with 2 bases separating them. The length of the CDR3 is 11 residues. CDR3 region: CASSLSYEQYF. DNA for the CDR3: TGTGCCAGCAGTCTCTCCTACGAGCAGTACTTC.

The chain couples TRBV4-1 to TRBJ2-3; D is perhaps TRBD1 (5 bases). The CDR3 has 16 residues. The germline V gene has CDR1 MGHRA and CDR2 YSYEKL. V dropped 1 base and J dropped 6 bases, with 17 bases sitting between them. The CDR3 sequence: CASSQVETVTLDTQYF. For the CDR3, the DNA is TGCGCCAGCAGCCAAGTGGAGACAGTAACGTTGGATACGCAGTATTTT.

The count of this clone is one. The V gene is TRBV5-1, the J gene TRBJ2-1; D is possibly TRBD1 (6 bases). The CDR3 consists of 16 residues. Trimming removed 0 bases at V and 6 bases at J, with 16 bases between. Germline V gene data show CDR1 as SGHRS and CDR2 as YFSETQ. The CDR3 DNA reads TGCGCCAGCAGCTTGGCTACGGCAGGGGTTCGCAATGAGCAGTTCTTC. Protein: CASSLATAGVRNEQFF.